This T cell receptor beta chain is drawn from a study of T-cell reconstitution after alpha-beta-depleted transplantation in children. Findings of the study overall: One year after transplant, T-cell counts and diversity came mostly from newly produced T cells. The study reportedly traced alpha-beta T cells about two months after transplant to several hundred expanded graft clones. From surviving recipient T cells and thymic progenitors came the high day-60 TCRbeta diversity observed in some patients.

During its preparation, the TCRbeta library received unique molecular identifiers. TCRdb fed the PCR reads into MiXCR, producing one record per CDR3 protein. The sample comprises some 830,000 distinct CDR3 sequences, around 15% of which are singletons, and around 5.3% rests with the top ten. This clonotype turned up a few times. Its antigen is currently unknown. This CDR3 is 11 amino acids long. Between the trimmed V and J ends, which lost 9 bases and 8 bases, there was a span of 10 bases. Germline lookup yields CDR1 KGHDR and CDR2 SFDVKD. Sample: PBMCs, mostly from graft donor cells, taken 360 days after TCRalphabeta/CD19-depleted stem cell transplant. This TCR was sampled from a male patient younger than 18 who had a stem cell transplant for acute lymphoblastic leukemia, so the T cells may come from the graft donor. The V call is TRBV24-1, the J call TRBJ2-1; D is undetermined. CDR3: CATFDLDEQFF. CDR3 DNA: TGTGCCACCTTCGACTTAGATGAGCAGTTCTTC.